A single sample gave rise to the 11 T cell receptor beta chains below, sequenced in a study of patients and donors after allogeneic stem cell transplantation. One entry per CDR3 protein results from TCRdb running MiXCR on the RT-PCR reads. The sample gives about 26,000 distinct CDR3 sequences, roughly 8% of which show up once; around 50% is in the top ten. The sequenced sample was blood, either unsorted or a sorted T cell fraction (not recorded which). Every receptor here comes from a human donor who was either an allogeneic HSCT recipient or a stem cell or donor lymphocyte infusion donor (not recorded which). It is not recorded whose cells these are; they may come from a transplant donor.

CDR3 region: CASSRINYGYTF. The CDR3 coding sequence is TGTGCCAGCAGCCGGATCAACTATGGCTACACCTTC. The chain uses TRBV28 and TRBJ1-2; D not resolved. The CDR3 is made up of 12 amino acids. CDR1 MDHEN and CDR2 SYDVKM come from the germline V gene. V was cut by 6 bases and J by 2 bases, with 7 bases left in between.

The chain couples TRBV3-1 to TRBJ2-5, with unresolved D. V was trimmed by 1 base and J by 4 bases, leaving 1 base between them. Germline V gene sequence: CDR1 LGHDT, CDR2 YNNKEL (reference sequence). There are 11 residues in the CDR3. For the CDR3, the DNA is TGTGCCAGCAGCCAAGTAGAGACCCAGTACTTC. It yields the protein CASSQVETQYF.

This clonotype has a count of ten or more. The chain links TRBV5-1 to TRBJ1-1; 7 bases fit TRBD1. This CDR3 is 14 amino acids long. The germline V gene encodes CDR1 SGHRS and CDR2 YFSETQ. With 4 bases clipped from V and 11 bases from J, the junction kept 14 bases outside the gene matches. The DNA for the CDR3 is TGCGCCAGCAGCCTTCAGACAGGGTCGGTACGGGCTTTCTTT. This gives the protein CASSLQTGSVRAFF. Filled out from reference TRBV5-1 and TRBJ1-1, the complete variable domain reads KAGVTQTPRYLIKTRGQQVTLSCSPISGHRSVSWYQQTPGQGLQFLFEYFSETQRNKGNFPGRFSGRQFSNSRSEMNVSTLELGDSALYLCASSLQTGSVRAFFGQGTRLTVV.

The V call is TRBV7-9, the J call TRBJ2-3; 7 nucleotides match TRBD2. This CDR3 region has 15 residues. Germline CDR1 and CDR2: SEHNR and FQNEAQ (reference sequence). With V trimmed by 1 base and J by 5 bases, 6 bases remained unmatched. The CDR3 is CASSLGLAAGDTQYF. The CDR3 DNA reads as TGTGCCAGCAGCTTAGGGCTAGCGGCCGGAGATACGCAGTATTTT.

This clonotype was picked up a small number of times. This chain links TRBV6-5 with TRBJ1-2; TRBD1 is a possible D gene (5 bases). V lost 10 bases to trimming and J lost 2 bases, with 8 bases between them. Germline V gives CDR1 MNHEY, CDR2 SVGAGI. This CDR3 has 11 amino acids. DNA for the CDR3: TGTGCCACCCGGGACAACTATGGCTACACCTTC. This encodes CATRDNYGYTF.

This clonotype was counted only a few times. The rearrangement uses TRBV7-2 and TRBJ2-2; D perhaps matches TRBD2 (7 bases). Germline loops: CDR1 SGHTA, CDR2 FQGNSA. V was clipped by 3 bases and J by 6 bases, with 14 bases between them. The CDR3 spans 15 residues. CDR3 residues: CASSFRGGDAGELFF. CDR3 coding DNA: TGTGCCAGCAGCTTTCGCGGGGGCGACGCCGGGGAGCTGTTTTTT.

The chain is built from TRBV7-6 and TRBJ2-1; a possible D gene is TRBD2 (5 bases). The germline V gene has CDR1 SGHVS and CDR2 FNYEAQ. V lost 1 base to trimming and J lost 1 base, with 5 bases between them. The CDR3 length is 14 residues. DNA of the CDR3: TGTGCCAGCAGCTTAGGAGGGTCCTACAATGAGCAGTTCTTC. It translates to CASSLGGSYNEQFF.

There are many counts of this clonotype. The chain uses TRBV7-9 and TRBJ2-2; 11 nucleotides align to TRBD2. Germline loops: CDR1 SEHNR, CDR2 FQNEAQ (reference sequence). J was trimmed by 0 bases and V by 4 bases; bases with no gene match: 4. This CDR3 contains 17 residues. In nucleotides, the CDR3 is TGTGCCAGCAGCTCTAGCGGGGGGACGACGAACACCGGGGAGCTGTTTTTT. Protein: CASSSSGGTTNTGELFF.

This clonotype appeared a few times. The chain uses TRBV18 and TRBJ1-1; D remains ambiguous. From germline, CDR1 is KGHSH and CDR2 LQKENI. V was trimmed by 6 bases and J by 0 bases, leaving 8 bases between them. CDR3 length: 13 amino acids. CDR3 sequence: CASSVAVNTEAFF. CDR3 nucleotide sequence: TGTGCCAGCTCCGTGGCAGTGAACACTGAAGCTTTCTTT.

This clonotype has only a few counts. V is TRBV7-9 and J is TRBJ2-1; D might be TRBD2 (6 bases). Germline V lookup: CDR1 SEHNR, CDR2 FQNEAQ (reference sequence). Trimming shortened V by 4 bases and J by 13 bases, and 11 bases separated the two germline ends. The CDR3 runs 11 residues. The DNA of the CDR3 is TGTGCCAGCAGCTCACTAGCAACCCAGTTCTTC. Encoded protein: CASSSLATQFF.

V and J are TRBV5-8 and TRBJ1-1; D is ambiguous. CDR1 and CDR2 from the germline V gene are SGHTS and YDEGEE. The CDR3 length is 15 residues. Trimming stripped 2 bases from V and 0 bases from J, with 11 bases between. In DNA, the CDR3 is TGTGCCAGCAGCTTAATCCAGGTTATGAACACTGAAGCTTTCTTT. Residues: CASSLIQVMNTEAFF.